Shown below are 6 T cell receptor beta chains from a single sample sequenced in a study of blood T cell repertoires in COVID-19. Repertoires were generated with immunoSEQ multiplex PCR, while TCRdb's copy carries only in-frame clones and drops some. This table has around 100,000 clones, almost 80% appearing once. The sequenced sample consisted of peripheral blood. Receptor source: a man aged 65-85 years with active or convalescent COVID-19.

The rearrangement links TRBV4-2 to TRBJ1-2; D remains ambiguous. V was pared by 1 base and J by 5 bases, with 11 bases between. The CDR3 runs 14 residues. CDR1 is LGHNA, CDR2 YNFKEQ, per germline. The CDR3 DNA sequence: TGTGCCAGCAGCCAAGCGAGCGCGGCGTATGGCTACACCTTC. Protein: CASSQASAAYGYTF.

V gene TRBV3-1 (or the pseudogene TRBV3-2) combines with J gene TRBJ2-7; maybe TRBD2 (5 bases). The CDR3 sequence is 14 residues long. V was pared by 1 base and J by 2 bases, with 9 bases between. Germline CDR1 reads LGHDT; CDR2 reads YNNKEL (reference sequence). The CDR3 region is CASSQVSGTYEQYF. CDR3 nucleotide sequence: TGTGCCAGCAGCCAAGTATCCGGGACCTACGAGCAGTACTTC.

The gene calls are TRBV5-1 and TRBJ1-5, with TRBD1 as a possible D gene (5 bases). The CDR3 extends over 15 amino acids. Germline-derived CDR1 and CDR2 are SGHRS and YFSETQ. V lost 0 bases and J lost 3, with 10 bases in between. This chain's CDR3 is CASSLVGANNQPQHF. DNA for the CDR3: TGCGCCAGCAGCTTGGTAGGGGCGAACAATCAGCCCCAGCATTTT. The complete variable domain, with remaining parts taken from reference TRBV5-1 and TRBJ1-5, reads KAGVTQTPRYLIKTRGQQVTLSCSPISGHRSVSWYQQTPGQGLQFLFEYFSETQRNKGNFPGRFSGRQFSNSRSEMNVSTLELGDSALYLCASSLVGANNQPQHFGDGTRLSIL.

CDR3 sequence reads: CAWSVPQGGGNTEAFF. In nucleotides, the CDR3 is TGTGCCTGGAGTGTACCCCAGGGGGGAGGTAACACTGAAGCTTTCTTT. This chain links TRBV30 with TRBJ1-1; 7 nucleotides match TRBD1. CDR1 and CDR2 from the germline V gene are GTSNPN and SVGIG (reference sequence). This CDR3 has 16 residues. The trim removed 0 bases at V and 2 bases at J, leaving 9 bases unmatched.

Ten or more counts support this clone. This chain connects TRBV9 to TRBJ1-5, with a weak D call TRBD1 (5 bases). This CDR3 spans 15 amino acids. The V gene lost 3 bases and the J gene lost 2 bases, with 12 bases spanning the gap. Germline V gene sequence: CDR1 SGDLS, CDR2 YYNGEE. The CDR3 bases are TGTGCCAGCAGCGCTCAGGGTAGTGGCAATCAGCCCCAGCATTTT. Translation: CASSAQGSGNQPQHF.

This clone was seen only once. The chain recombines TRBV4-3 with TRBJ1-1; a weak D match, TRBD1 (5 bases). V was clipped by 0 bases and J by 6 bases, with 11 bases between them. Germline-derived CDR1 and CDR2 are LGHNA and YSLEER. The length of the CDR3 is 14 residues. The CDR3 protein is CASSQESGVSEAFF. CDR3 in DNA: TGCGCCAGCAGCCAAGAATCGGGGGTATCTGAAGCTTTCTTT.